A single sample is the source of the 14 T cell receptor beta chains below, sequenced in a study of STAT5B mutations in CD4+ large granular lymphocyte leukemia. The data were produced by immunoSEQ multiplex PCR, yet TCRdb's version contains in-frame clones alone and is incomplete. The profile shows about 32,000 clones, roughly two thirds of them singletons. The sequenced sample consisted of CD4+ T cells from blood buffy coats. The receptors shown here come from a human donor in good health.

This clone was counted a single time. The junction shows a germline mismatch at one end, possibly a read error. The chain is built from TRBV10-3 and TRBJ1-1, with unresolved D. The CDR3 is 13 residues long. CDR1 ENHRY and CDR2 SYGVKD come from the germline V gene. CDR3 sequence reads: CAISESRAETDSF. CDR3 DNA: TGTGCCATCAGTGAGTCGAGGGCAGAAACGGATTCATTT.

In this sample, this clone turned up a few times. The chain couples TRBV28 to TRBJ1-1; a possible D gene is TRBD1 (6 bases). Germline-derived CDR1 and CDR2 are MDHEN and SYDVKM. The CDR3 loop spans 15 amino acids. Trimming took 3 bases from V and 6 from J, leaving 17 bases between them. CDR3 region: CASSLTQGIRAEAFF. As DNA, the CDR3 is TGTGCCAGCAGTTTGACACAGGGAATCAGGGCTGAAGCTTTCTTT.

The chain recombines TRBV18 with TRBJ1-5; 8 nucleotides line up with TRBD1. Trimming cost V 3 bases and J 4 bases; bases outside gene matches: 8. CDR3 size: 16 residues. CDR1 is KGHSH, CDR2 LQKENI, per germline. The CDR3 here is CASSPGQGTQNQPQHF. As DNA, the CDR3 is TGTGCCAGCTCACCCGGACAGGGAACTCAAAATCAGCCCCAGCATTTT. Filled out from reference TRBV18 and TRBJ1-5, the complete variable domain reads NAGVMQNPRHLVRRRGQEARLRCSPMKGHSHVYWYRQLPEEGLKFMVYLQKENIIDESGMPKERFSAEFPKEGPSILRIQQVVRGDSAAYFCASSPGQGTQNQPQHFGDGTRLSIL.

This clone was recorded once. This chain joins TRBV2 and TRBJ2-1, with TRBD2 matching 10 bases. V lost 5 bases, J lost 10 bases, and 8 bases stayed unmatched. CDR3 length: 14 amino acids. Germline V CDR1 and CDR2: SNHLY, FYNNEI. The CDR3 spells CASSRAGGSLEQFF. CDR3 bases: TGTGCCAGCAGTCGAGCGGGGGGGTCCCTGGAGCAGTTCTTC.

The table lists this clone with a few counts. The chain links TRBV7-9 to TRBJ1-1; no firm D call. Germline values: CDR1 SEHNR, CDR2 FQNEAQ (reference sequence). The CDR3 sequence is 14 residues long. Trimming left V 1 base short and J 0 bases short, with 6 bases between. This chain's CDR3 is CASSLEGLNTEAFF. The CDR3 DNA follows: TGTGCCAGCAGCTTAGAGGGTTTGAACACTGAAGCTTTCTTT.

V and J are TRBV28 and TRBJ1-6; a weak D match, TRBD1 (6 bases). The CDR3 covers 15 residues. Germline values: CDR1 MDHEN, CDR2 SYDVKM. V lost 7 bases, J lost 6 bases, and 16 bases lay in between. In DNA, the CDR3 is TGTGCCAGCAAAGCGGCGGCAGGGGTTAATTCACCCCTCCACTTT. It yields the protein CASKAAAGVNSPLHF.

The chain links TRBV28 to TRBJ1-4, with D perhaps TRBD1 (6 bases). Looked up from germline, CDR1 is MDHEN and CDR2 is SYDVKM. V was trimmed by 8 bases and J by 7 bases, leaving 11 bases between them. The CDR3 length is 12 residues. CDR3 sequence: CASYTGSEKLFF. Written as DNA, the CDR3 is TGTGCCAGCTATACAGGGTCTGAAAAACTGTTTTTT.

This clone appeared a few times. The CDR3 loop is CASSMLPGNTEAFF. DNA for the CDR3: TGTGCCAGTAGTATGTTGCCGGGTAACACTGAAGCTTTCTTT. The chain couples TRBV19 to TRBJ1-1; D uncertain. Germline CDR1 is LNHDA and CDR2 is SQIVND (reference sequence). The V end was cut by 3 bases, the J end by 2 bases, with 10 bases between. This CDR3 has 14 amino acids.

The CDR3 nucleotides are TGTGCCAGCAGTTCTAGCGGGGGGGACTACGAGCAGTACTTC. It yields the protein CASSSSGGDYEQYF. This chain uses TRBV6-6 with TRBJ2-7, with 12 bases aligning to TRBD2. Looked up from germline, CDR1 is MNHNY and CDR2 is SVGAGI (reference sequence). The V and J ends lost 4 bases and 3 bases, in that order; junction bases with no gene match: 1. The CDR3 is 14 residues long.

V and J are TRBV5-1 and TRBJ2-5; TRBD1 matches at 10 bases. Germline V gene lookup returns CDR1 SGHRS and CDR2 YFSETQ. This CDR3 region has 16 residues. V lost 0 bases, J lost 3 bases, and 5 bases stayed unmatched. The CDR3 is CASSLGGTGAKETQYF. CDR3 coding DNA: TGCGCCAGCAGCTTGGGGGGGACAGGGGCCAAAGAGACCCAGTACTTC.

The chain has TRBV19 and TRBJ2-5; 12 bases match TRBD2. Germline V gene data show CDR1 as LNHDA and CDR2 as SQIVND (reference sequence). The CDR3 runs to 15 residues. V was clipped by 6 bases and J by 5 bases; unmatched bases: 7. Here the CDR3 reads CASSRTSGAGETQYF. Here the CDR3 DNA reads TGTGCCAGTAGCCGGACTAGCGGGGCGGGGGAGACCCAGTACTTC. The variable domain in full, completed from reference TRBV19 and TRBJ2-5, reads DGGITQSPKYLFRKEGQNVTLSCEQNLNHDAMYWYRQDPGQGLRLIYYSQIVNDFQKGDIAEGYSVSREKKESFPLTVTSAQKNPTAFYLCASSRTSGAGETQYFGPGTRLLVL.

J is TRBJ1-6 and V is TRBV7-8, with 7 nucleotides matching TRBD1. From germline, CDR1 is SGHVS and CDR2 FQNEAQ. The CDR3 totals 15 residues. V shed 0 bases and J 8 bases; nucleotides not matched to a gene: 4. CDR3 nucleotide sequence: TGTGCCAGCAGCTTAGCTACGGGACAGTATTCACCCCTCCACTTT. This sequence encodes CASSLATGQYSPLHF.

The rearrangement joins TRBV5-6 to TRBJ2-7; D may correspond to TRBD1 or TRBD2 (6 bases each). The V gene lost 3 bases and the J gene lost 4 bases, with 14 bases spanning the gap. The CDR3 is made up of 14 amino acids. CDR1 and CDR2 (germline): SGHDT, YYEEEE. For the CDR3, the DNA is TGTGCCAGCAGCTCCGCTGGGGGGCCTTACGAGCAGTACTTC. Its protein is CASSSAGGPYEQYF.

This chain connects TRBV11-2 to TRBJ2-2, with D possibly matching TRBD2 (6 bases). Trimming removed 5 bases from V and 4 bases from J, with 11 bases in between. The CDR3 loop spans 14 amino acids. The germline gives CDR1 SGHAT, CDR2 FQNNGV. The CDR3 bases are TGTGCCAGCAGCATGGGGACTTCCACCGGGGAGCTGTTTTTT. Translating gives CASSMGTSTGELFF.